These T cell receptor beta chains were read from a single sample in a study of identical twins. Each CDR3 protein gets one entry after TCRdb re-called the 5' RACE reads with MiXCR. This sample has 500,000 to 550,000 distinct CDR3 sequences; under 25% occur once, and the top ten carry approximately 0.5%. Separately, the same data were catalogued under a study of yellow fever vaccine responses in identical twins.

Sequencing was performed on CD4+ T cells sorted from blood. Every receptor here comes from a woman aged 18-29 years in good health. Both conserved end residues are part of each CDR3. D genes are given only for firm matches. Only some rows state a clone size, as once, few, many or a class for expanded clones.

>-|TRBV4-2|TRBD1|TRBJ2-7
TGTGCCACCAGGGACAGCAACTACGAGCAGTACTTC
CATRDSNYEQYF
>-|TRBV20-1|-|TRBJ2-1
TGCAGTGCACCCGGGCCAACGTCAGGGCCAAATTATGAGCAGTTCTTC
CSAPGPTSGPNYEQFF
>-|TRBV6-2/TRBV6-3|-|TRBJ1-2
TGTGCCAGCAGCTACCGCTCAGATTCTAACTATGGCTACACCTTC
CASSYRSDSNYGYTF
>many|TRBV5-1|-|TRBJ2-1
TGTGCCAGCAGCCTGGGTAGAAACAATGAGCAGTTCTTC
CASSLGRNNEQFF
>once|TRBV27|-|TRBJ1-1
TGTGCCAGCGGGACGGGGAGAAGCGGCACTGAAGCTTTCTTT
CASGTGRSGTEAFF
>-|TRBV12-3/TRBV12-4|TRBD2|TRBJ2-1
TGTGCCAGCACCCCCACTAGCGGAACCTCCTACAATGAGCAGTTCTTC
CASTPTSGTSYNEQFF
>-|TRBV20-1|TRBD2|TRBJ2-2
TGCAGTGCTTCGTCCGGGACTAGCGGGGGGACCGGGGAGCTGTTTTTT
CSASSGTSGGTGELFF
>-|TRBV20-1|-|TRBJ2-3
TGCAGTGCCCCCAAGGGGTCCGGTTGGGATACGCAGTATTTT
CSAPKGSGWDTQYF
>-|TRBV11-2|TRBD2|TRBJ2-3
TGTGCCAGCAGCTTCCCGACTAGCGGGGGAAGAACTAGCACAGATACGCAGTATTTT
CASSFPTSGGRTSTDTQYF
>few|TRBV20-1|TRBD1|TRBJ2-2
TGCAGTGCTATGCAGGGGGTGGGCGGGGAGCTGTTTTTT
CSAMQGVGGELFF
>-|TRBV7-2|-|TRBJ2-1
TGTGCCAGCAGCCAACTGACAGACGCGTACAATGAGCAGTTCTTC
CASSQLTDAYNEQFF
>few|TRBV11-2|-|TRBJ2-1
TGTGCCAGCAGCTTAGAGCCGTGGCAGCTCCTTGCCAATGAGCAGTTCTTC
CASSLEPWQLLANEQFF
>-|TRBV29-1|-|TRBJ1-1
TGCAGCGCCCAAGGAGGGCGAAGAACTGAAGCTTTCTTT
CSAQGGRRTEAFF
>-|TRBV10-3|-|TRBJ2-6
TGTGCCATCAGGGATATCAAAGGAAACCCCGGGGCCAACGTCCTGACTTTC
CAIRDIKGNPGANVLTF
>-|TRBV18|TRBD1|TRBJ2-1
TGTGCCAGCTCACCACCCGGGACAGGGGGGGATGAGCAGTTCTTC
CASSPPGTGGDEQFF
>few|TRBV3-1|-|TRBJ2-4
TGTGCCAGCAGCCTCAGCGACCGGGGGCACAAAAACATTCAGTACTTC
CASSLSDRGHKNIQYF
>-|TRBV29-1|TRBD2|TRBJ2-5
TGCAGCGTCCGACTAGCGGGAGCTGGGGAGACCCAGTACTTC
CSVRLAGAGETQYF
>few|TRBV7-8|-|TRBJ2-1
TGTGCCAGCAGGCCACGAGGATCTACTGAAGAGCAGTTCTTC
CASRPRGSTEEQFF
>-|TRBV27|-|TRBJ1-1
TGTGCCAGCAGAGGGGTAGCCTCTGAAGCTTTCTTT
CASRGVASEAFF
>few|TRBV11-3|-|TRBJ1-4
TGTGCCAGCAGCGAAGAGGGGGGGCGAGAAAAACTGTTTTTT
CASSEEGGREKLFF
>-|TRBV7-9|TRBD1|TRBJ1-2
TGTGCCAGCAGCCTATCCGGGACAGGGAGTGGGACCTACTACACCTTC
CASSLSGTGSGTYYTF
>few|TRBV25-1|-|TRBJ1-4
TGTGCCAGCACCAGCCGGCGGGCAACTAATGAAAAACTGTTTTTT
CASTSRRATNEKLFF
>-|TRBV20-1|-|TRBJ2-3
TGCAGTGCTAGAGGGGCCGGATCAGGCGGTACGCAGTATTTT
CSARGAGSGGTQYF
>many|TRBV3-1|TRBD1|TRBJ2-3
TGTGCCAGCAGCCAAGGACAGGGAAATGGAGATACGCAGTATTTT
CASSQGQGNGDTQYF
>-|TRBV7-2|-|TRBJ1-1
TGTGCCAGCAGCCCACACCCCGCGGGGATAGAAGCTTTCTTT
CASSPHPAGIEAFF
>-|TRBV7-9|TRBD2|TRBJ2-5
TGTGCCAGCAGCTTAGGGCGGTATAGCGGGAGTCTGGAGACCCAGTACTTC
CASSLGRYSGSLETQYF
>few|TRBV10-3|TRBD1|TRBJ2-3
TGTGCCATCAGCAAAACAGGGGCCCTCACAGATACGCAGTATTTT
CAISKTGALTDTQYF
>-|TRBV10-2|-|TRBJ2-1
TGCGCCAGCAGTGCGGTAAATGAGCAGTTCTTC
CASSAVNEQFF
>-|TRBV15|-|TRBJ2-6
TGTGCCACCGCCGAATCTGGGGCCAACGTCCTGACTTTC
CATAESGANVLTF
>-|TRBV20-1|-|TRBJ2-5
TGCAGTGCTAGAACTTCAACCCAGTACTTC
CSARTSTQYF
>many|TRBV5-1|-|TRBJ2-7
TGCGCCAGCAGCAGGGACACATCCTACGAGCAGTACTTC
CASSRDTSYEQYF
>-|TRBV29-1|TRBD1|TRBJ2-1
TGCAGCGTTGCAGGGGGCTCCTACAATGAGCAGTTCTTC
CSVAGGSYNEQFF
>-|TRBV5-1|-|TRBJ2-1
TGCGCCAGCAGCTTGGGGATACAGGGACTCCTCTACAATGAGCAGTTCTTC
CASSLGIQGLLYNEQFF